This T cell receptor beta chain was captured by sequencing in a study of blood T cell repertoires in COVID-19. TCRdb's copy holds only in-frame clones and misses some; the assay was immunoSEQ multiplex PCR. The sample lists 140,000 or so clones, about 79% occurring once. This CDR3 has 14 residues. CDR1 is LNHDA, CDR2 SQIVND, per germline (reference sequence). The J segment lost 5 bases and the V segment lost 6 bases, leaving 4 bases of the junction unmatched. The source is a man aged 60 to 69 with active or convalescent COVID-19. Source material: peripheral blood. The rearrangement uses TRBV19 and TRBJ2-7; TRBD2 matches at 13 bases. The CDR3: CASSRTSGGHEQYF. The DNA for the CDR3 is TGTGCCAGTAGCCGGACTAGCGGGGGCCACGAGCAGTACTTC.